This TCR beta chain was recovered during a study of T cells in Graves' hyperthyroidism and ophthalmopathy. The CDR3 regions of TCR beta were amplified from RNA transcripts. Using the HTBI primer set, a first-round RT-PCR was run on the TCR CDR3. TCRdb independently ran MiXCR on the multiplex PCR reads; one entry per CDR3 protein. The top ten hold around a sixth of the sample, which has 500,000 to 600,000 distinct CDR3 sequences, about a sixth seen once. This clonotype was recorded at least ten times. Sequenced sample: blood. The sequence derives from a woman aged 18 to 35 with Graves' hyperthyroidism.

The CDR3 here is CASSLNDEQYF. Written as DNA, the CDR3 is TGTGCCAGCAGCTTAAATGACGAGCAGTACTTC. The chain is built from TRBV11-2 and TRBJ2-7; no firm D call. Trimming removed 2 bases at V and 5 bases at J, with 4 bases between. The CDR3 runs to 11 residues. Germline values: CDR1 SGHAT, CDR2 FQNNGV.